The source of this T cell receptor (beta chain) is a study of response to subunit inactivated influenza vaccine (dated by TCRdb to the late 2010s). In the study overall: Deep quantitative profiling of the T cell receptor repertoire was used in the study to follow responses to a trivalent subunit inactivated influenza vaccine.

After removal of 6 bases from V and 9 bases from J, the junction retains 13 bases not matched to a gene. Taken from the germline V gene (reference sequence), the CDR1 and CDR2 loops are DFQATT and SNEGSKA. From cysteine to phenylalanine, the CDR3 is 13 amino acids long. Only the CDR3 region is kept as DNA, spanning 39 bases read in frame from base 1. Libraries were constructed by RT-PCR. Sequenced using an Illumina HiSeq 2500. Starting from the raw public reads, TCRdb applied fastp trimming at Q25, assembled clones with MiXCR and retained in-frame beta chains. Entries that share a CDR3 protein sequence are merged under the most common genes and DNA. In all, the sample holds fewer than 600,000 distinct CDR3 sequences, and under 8.5% of those were seen once. Under 15% of the sample lies in the top ten. This clonotype was detected only a few times. Its binding antigen is unknown. Base qualities are missing; no much larger clone stands one base away.

What the work shows at the level of the full study, not this receptor alone: The authors suggested that each seasonal influenza vaccination may recruit only a limited number of new T cells.

This sequence originates from a man between 50 and 75 years old who received an inactivated influenza vaccine. Donor details come from another sample of the same person, matched by shared clones. Rearrangement joined TRBV20-1 to TRBJ1-2; 7 central nucleotides agree with TRBD1. Material: PBMCs from blood, obtained roughly 24 months after vaccination. CDR3 loop: CSANDRARNRYTF. The DNA is TGCAGTGCAAACGACAGGGCCAGGAATCGCTACACCTTC.